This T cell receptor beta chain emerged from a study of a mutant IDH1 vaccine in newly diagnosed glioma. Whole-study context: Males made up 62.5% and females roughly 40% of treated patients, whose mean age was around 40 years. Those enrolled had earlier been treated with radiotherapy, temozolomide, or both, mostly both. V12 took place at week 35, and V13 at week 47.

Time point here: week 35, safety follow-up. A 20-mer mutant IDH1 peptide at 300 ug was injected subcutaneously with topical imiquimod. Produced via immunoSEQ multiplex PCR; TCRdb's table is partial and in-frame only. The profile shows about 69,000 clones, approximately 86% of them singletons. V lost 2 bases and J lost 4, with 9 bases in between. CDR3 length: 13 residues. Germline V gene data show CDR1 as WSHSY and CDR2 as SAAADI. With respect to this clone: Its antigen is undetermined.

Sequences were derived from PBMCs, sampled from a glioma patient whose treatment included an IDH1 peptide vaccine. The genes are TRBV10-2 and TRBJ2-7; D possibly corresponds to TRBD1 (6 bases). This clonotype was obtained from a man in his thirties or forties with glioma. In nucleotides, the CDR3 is TGCGCCAGCAGTGAGGGACAGAGATACGAGCAGTACTTC. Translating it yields CASSEGQRYEQYF.